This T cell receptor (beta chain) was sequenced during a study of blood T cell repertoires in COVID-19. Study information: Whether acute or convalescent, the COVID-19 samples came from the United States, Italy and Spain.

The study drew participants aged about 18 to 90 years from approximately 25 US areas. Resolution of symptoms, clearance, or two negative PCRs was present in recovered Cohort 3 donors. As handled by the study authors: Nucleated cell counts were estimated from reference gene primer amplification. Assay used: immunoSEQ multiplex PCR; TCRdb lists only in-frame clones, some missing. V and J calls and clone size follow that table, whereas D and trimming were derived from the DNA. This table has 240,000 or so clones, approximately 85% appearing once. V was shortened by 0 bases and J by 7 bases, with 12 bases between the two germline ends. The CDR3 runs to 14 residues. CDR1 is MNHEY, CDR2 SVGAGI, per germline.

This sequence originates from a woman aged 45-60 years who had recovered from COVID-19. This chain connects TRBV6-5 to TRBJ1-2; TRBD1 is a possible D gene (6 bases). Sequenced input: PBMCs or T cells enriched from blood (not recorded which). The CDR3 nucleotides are TGTGCCAGCAGTTACTCGGGTTGGGGGCTTGGCTACACCTTC. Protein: CASSYSGWGLGYTF.